The 22 T cell receptor beta chains below were found in one sample sequenced in a study of vaccination and CD4 T cells after COVID-19. Treatment specified: approximately 11-day PBMC culture with coronavirus spike peptide pools or control peptides (ViraFEST assay). The antigens these receptors bind are not known. The Oncomine TCR Beta short-read assay generated sequence data from the DNA of cultured CD4+ T cells. TCRdb re-called the PCR reads with MiXCR, one entry per CDR3 protein. The sample has approximately 12,000 distinct CDR3 sequences, approximately 58% seen once; the top ten hold about 7.6%. This specimen was CD4+ T cells from blood, cultured in vitro, taken before SARS-CoV-2 vaccination. These TCRs come from a human donor who had recovered from COVID-19.

This chain connects TRBV6-1 to TRBJ2-3; the match to TRBD1 covers 8 bases. V shed 4 bases, J shed 2 bases, and the junction held 5 bases outside the gene matches. Germline V gene sequence: CDR1 MNHNS, CDR2 SASEGT. This CDR3 is 15 amino acids long. DNA of the CDR3: TGTGCCAGCAGTGGGGGGACAGGTCACACAGATACGCAGTATTTT. This translates into CASSGGTGHTDTQYF.

The rearrangement links TRBV2 to TRBJ1-2, with a possible D match to TRBD1 (5 bases). Looked up from germline, CDR1 is SNHLY and CDR2 is FYNNEI. CDR3 length equals 14 residues. The V gene lost 3 bases and the J gene lost 2 bases, with 10 bases spanning the gap. The CDR3 region has the DNA TGTGCCAGCAGTGACTCCGGGACCAACTATGGCTACACCTTC. Protein product: CASSDSGTNYGYTF.

The chain carries TRBV9 and TRBJ1-5; TRBD1 is a possible D gene (5 bases). Germline CDR1 and CDR2: SGDLS and YYNGEE. CDR3 length: 18 amino acids. Trimming shortened V by 0 bases and J by 0 bases, and 16 bases separated the two germline ends. In DNA, the CDR3 is TGTGCCAGCAGCGTAGGGGGGATGAGTAGATATAGCAATCAGCCCCAGCATTTT. Protein product: CASSVGGMSRYSNQPQHF.

CDR3 amino acids: CASSLWGSGNTIYF. The CDR3 coding sequence is TGTGCCAGCAGCTTATGGGGATCTGGAAACACCATATATTTT. This chain uses TRBV7-2 with TRBJ1-3; the D is unclear. The CDR3 consists of 14 residues. Germline V lookup: CDR1 SGHTA, CDR2 FQGNSA. The V and J ends lost 2 bases and 1 base respectively, with 6 bases between them.

CDR3 region: CASTGQTYSNQPQHF. CDR3 DNA sequence: TGTGCCAGTACCGGACAAACCTATAGCAATCAGCCCCAGCATTTT. The J gene is TRBJ1-5, the V gene TRBV19, with a possible D match to TRBD1 (5 bases). V lost 7 bases, J lost 0 bases, and 13 bases lay in between. The CDR3 loop spans 15 amino acids. The germline V gene encodes CDR1 LNHDA and CDR2 SQIVND (reference sequence).

The chain links TRBV7-3 to TRBJ2-3, with TRBD2 identical over 13 bases. The CDR3 has 21 residues. V was pared by 1 base and J by 5 bases, with 18 bases of the junction left unmatched. Looked up from germline, CDR1 is SGHTA and CDR2 is FQGTGA. The chain's CDR3 is CASSLSNQLAGGPGVIDTQYF. In nucleotides, the CDR3 is TGTGCCAGCAGCTTAAGCAATCAACTAGCGGGAGGGCCAGGTGTCATAGATACGCAGTATTTT.

This clonotype came up a few times. The rearrangement links TRBV21-1 to TRBJ2-1; the table calls TRBD1, which could not be checked here. TRBV21-1 has pseudogene status. The CDR3 covers 15 residues. The DNA for the CDR3 is TGTGCCAGCAGCCCCCTGGGGACAGGGGACAATGAGCAGTTCTTC. Translating gives CASSPLGTGDNEQFF.

V and J are TRBV19 and TRBJ1-5; a weak D match, TRBD1 (5 bases). The CDR3 is 13 amino acids. Per the germline V gene, CDR1 is LNHDA and CDR2 is SQIVND (reference sequence). V shed 8 bases and J shed 9 bases, with 17 bases lying between them. The CDR3: CASASGGRRPQHF. Written as DNA, the CDR3 is TGTGCCAGTGCTTCGGGGGGTCGCCGGCCCCAGCATTTT.

J is TRBJ1-6 and V is TRBV20-1, with a tentative D call TRBD1 (5 bases). CDR3 length equals 13 residues. V lost 6 bases and J 10 bases, leaving 16 bases between the germline ends. Germline CDR1 reads DFQATT; CDR2 reads SNEGSKA (reference sequence). CDR3 sequence reads: CSAPRQGDSPLHF. The CDR3 region has the DNA TGCAGTGCCCCCCGGCAGGGAGACTCACCCCTCCACTTT.

The rearrangement uses TRBV20-1 and TRBJ2-5; 7 nucleotides agree with TRBD2. The germline CDR1 and CDR2 sequences are DFQATT and SNEGSKA (reference sequence). This CDR3 is built from 13 residues. CDR3: CSGRKRTQETQYF. The CDR3 DNA reads as TGCAGCGGGAGGAAAAGGACTCAAGAGACCCAGTACTTC.

In this sample, this clonotype turned up a few times. V and J are TRBV9 and TRBJ1-2; D possibly corresponds to TRBD1 (6 bases). The CDR3 runs to 16 residues. Trimming stripped 4 bases from V and 1 base from J, with 17 bases between. CDR1 and CDR2 (germline): SGDLS, YYNGEE. CDR3 in amino acids: CASSLYPQGVNYGYTF. DNA for the CDR3: TGTGCCAGCAGCCTCTACCCACAGGGAGTTAACTATGGCTACACCTTC. Supplemented by reference TRBV9 and TRBJ1-2, the full variable domain reads DSGVTQTPKHLITATGQRVTLRCSPRSGDLSVYWYQQSLDQGLQFLIQYYNGEERAKGNILERFSAQQFPDLHSELNLSSLELGDSALYFCASSLYPQGVNYGYTFGSGTRLTVV.

This chain uses TRBV6-2 or TRBV6-3 with TRBJ1-1; maybe TRBD1 (5 bases). This CDR3 spans 13 amino acids. Deletions cut 5 bases from V and 0 bases from J, with 7 bases between. Germline V gene sequence: CDR1 MNHEY, CDR2 SVGEGT. CDR3 DNA sequence: TGTGCCAGCAGTGACAGTATGAACACTGAAGCTTTCTTT. Residues: CASSDSMNTEAFF.

The chain joins TRBV10-3 to TRBJ2-3, with 12 positions matching TRBD1. CDR3 length: 14 amino acids. Germline trimming cut 6 bases from V and 7 bases from J; bases unmatched to any gene: 5. Germline lookup yields CDR1 ENHRY and CDR2 SYGVKD. CDR3 protein: CAISRDRGPYTQYF. CDR3 DNA: TGTGCCATCAGCAGGGACAGGGGGCCGTATACGCAGTATTTT.

The rearrangement joins TRBV2 to TRBJ2-1; perhaps TRBD2 as D (6 bases). Germline loops: CDR1 SNHLY, CDR2 FYNNEI. This CDR3 contains 11 residues. Trimming cost V 3 bases and J 13 bases, with 10 bases left between them. The CDR3 reads CASSEGTDQFF. DNA for the CDR3: TGTGCCAGCAGTGAGGGGACTGACCAGTTCTTC.

The V gene is TRBV15, the J gene TRBJ2-7; 8 bases map to TRBD2. The J segment lost 5 bases and the V segment lost 1 base, leaving 7 bases of the junction unmatched. The germline V gene encodes CDR1 LNHNV and CDR2 YYDKDF (reference sequence). The CDR3 contains 15 residues. The CDR3 DNA reads as TGTGCCACCAGCAGAGTAGCAGCGGGAGTGGACGAGCAGTACTTC. It encodes CATSRVAAGVDEQYF.

This chain uses TRBV10-1 with TRBJ1-5, with D hard to call. The CDR3 has 16 residues. CDR1 is WNHNN, CDR2 SYGVQD, per germline (reference sequence). Trimming removed 11 bases at V and 0 bases at J, with 20 bases between. The CDR3 sequence: CALKKVSTYSNQPQHF. As DNA, the CDR3 is TGCGCCCTCAAGAAGGTCTCCACCTATAGCAATCAGCCCCAGCATTTT.

The gene calls are TRBV7-9 and TRBJ2-5; 7 bases agree with TRBD2. CDR1 is SEHNR, CDR2 FQNEAQ, per germline (reference sequence). This CDR3 contains 14 residues. Germline trimming cut 2 bases from V and 3 bases from J; bases unmatched to any gene: 3. The CDR3 protein is CASSLSLAEETQYF. CDR3 nucleotide sequence: TGTGCCAGCAGCTTAAGTCTAGCGGAAGAGACCCAGTACTTC.

The rearrangement joins TRBV6-5 to TRBJ2-5; D remains unclear. Germline V gives CDR1 MNHEY, CDR2 SVGAGI. Trimming stripped 2 bases from V and 2 bases from J, with 12 bases between. This CDR3 region has 15 residues. Here the CDR3 reads CASSYGWAVQETQYF. CDR3 nucleotide sequence: TGTGCCAGCAGTTACGGCTGGGCAGTTCAAGAGACCCAGTACTTC.

The CDR3 region has the DNA TGTGCCACCAGCGGGGGGATCGACTATGGCTACACCTTC. Its translation is CATSGGIDYGYTF. This chain uses TRBV15 with TRBJ1-2; tentatively, D is TRBD1 (5 bases). The CDR3 contains 13 residues. Trimming removed 5 bases at V and 3 bases at J, with 10 bases between. Germline CDR1 reads LNHNV; CDR2 reads YYDKDF (reference sequence).

The chain uses TRBV27 and TRBJ2-1; no clear D. Germline CDR1 and CDR2: MNHEY and SMNVEV (reference sequence). The germline V and J ends were trimmed by 4 bases and 1 base, with 5 bases remaining between them. This CDR3 region has 13 residues. The CDR3 nucleotides read TGTGCCAGCAGTTCCTTTTCCTACAATGAGCAGTTCTTC. This sequence encodes CASSSFSYNEQFF.

The chain joins TRBV7-7 to TRBJ2-1; 7 bases align to TRBD2. Germline V CDR1 and CDR2: SSHAT, FNYEAQ (reference sequence). The CDR3 length is 13 residues. The V segment lost 1 base and the J segment 8 bases; nucleotides outside the gene matches: 2. The CDR3: CASSLGGGDEQFF. In nucleotides, the CDR3 is TGTGCCAGCAGCTTAGGGGGGGGAGATGAGCAGTTCTTC.

The chain employs TRBV5-1 and TRBJ2-5, with D perhaps matching TRBD1 or TRBD2 (6 bases each). The V end lost 0 bases, the J end lost 2 bases, and 11 bases lay between the germline ends. The CDR3 sequence is 15 residues long. Germline V lookup: CDR1 SGHRS, CDR2 YFSETQ. CDR3 coding DNA: TGCGCCAGCAGCTTGGGGGGGGCGGGTCAAGAGACCCAGTACTTC. Its translation: CASSLGGAGQETQYF.